This passage covers 18 T cell receptor beta chains from one sample sequenced in a study of shared clonotypes between healthy human individuals. Profiled with immunoSEQ multiplex PCR; TCRdb holds only in-frame clones, not every one. The sample lists some 2 million clones, 90% to 95% seen once, with 0.13% in the top ten. Material: naive CD4+ T cells sorted from blood. Subset in this sample: CD45RA+ positively selected. The receptor set was obtained from a young man in good health.

The chain carries TRBV9 and TRBJ2-1; weak D call: TRBD1 (6 bases). The ends were cut back, 3 bases at V and 8 bases at J, with 15 bases in the middle. The CDR3 sequence is 14 residues long. Germline CDR1 SGDLS, CDR2 YYNGEE. The CDR3 here is CASSARIQGDEQFF. Here the CDR3 DNA reads TGTGCCAGCAGCGCCCGTATACAGGGCGATGAGCAGTTCTTC. The full variable domain, in which reference TRBV9 and TRBJ2-1 provide the parts outside the CDR3, is DSGVTQTPKHLITATGQRVTLRCSPRSGDLSVYWYQQSLDQGLQFLIQYYNGEERAKGNILERFSAQQFPDLHSELNLSSLELGDSALYFCASSARIQGDEQFFGPGTRLTVL.

The chain uses TRBV11-2 and TRBJ2-3; D could derive from TRBD1 or TRBD2 (6 bases each). The germline CDR1 and CDR2 sequences are SGHAT and FQNNGV. Trimming stripped 5 bases from V and 0 bases from J, with 15 bases between. CDR3 size: 16 residues. In DNA, the CDR3 is TGTGCCAGCAGCCCCATAGCGGACAGTAGCACAGATACGCAGTATTTT. The encoded protein is CASSPIADSSTDTQYF.

The V gene is TRBV9, the J gene TRBJ1-6; D unclear. The CDR3 has 13 residues. Trimming removed 1 base from V and 8 bases from J, with 7 bases in between. Looked up from germline, CDR1 is SGDLS and CDR2 is YYNGEE. This CDR3 is CASSVSSHSPLHF. The CDR3 DNA reads as TGTGCCAGCAGCGTAAGCAGTCATTCACCCCTCCACTTT.

The V call is TRBV10-3, the J call TRBJ2-1, with 10 bases identical to TRBD2. Germline V gives CDR1 ENHRY, CDR2 SYGVKD. CDR3 length equals 16 residues. After removal of 0 bases from V and 5 bases from J, the junction contained 4 bases not matched to a gene. Here the CDR3 reads CAISESGLAGDNEQFF. CDR3 nucleotides: TGTGCCATCAGTGAGTCGGGCCTAGCGGGGGACAATGAGCAGTTCTTC.

This clone was observed once. The chain joins TRBV30 to TRBJ1-5; D is perhaps TRBD1 (6 bases). The ends were cut back, 3 bases at V and 2 bases at J, with 11 bases in the middle. The CDR3 has 14 amino acids. CDR1 is GTSNPN and CDR2 is SVGIG in the germline V gene (reference sequence). The CDR3 spells CAWRQGGGNQPQHF. CDR3 bases: TGTGCCTGGAGACAGGGAGGGGGCAATCAGCCCCAGCATTTT.

This clone was found once. The chain has TRBV20-1 and TRBJ1-1; D not certain. The CDR3 contains 11 residues. Looked up from germline, CDR1 is DFQATT and CDR2 is SNEGSKA (reference sequence). With 8 bases removed from V and 4 bases from J, the gap between germline ends came to 11 bases. Here the CDR3 reads CSFTPGTEAFF. In nucleotides, the CDR3 is TGCAGTTTTACCCCGGGCACTGAAGCTTTCTTT.

J is TRBJ2-7 and V is TRBV28; TRBD1 aligns across 8 bases. This CDR3 is built from 15 residues. With V trimmed by 3 bases and J by 2 bases, 6 bases remained unmatched. Germline loops: CDR1 MDHEN, CDR2 SYDVKM. CDR3 loop: CASSLETGGAYEQYF. The DNA for the CDR3 is TGTGCCAGCAGTTTGGAAACAGGGGGAGCCTACGAGCAGTACTTC.

The V call is TRBV29-1, the J call TRBJ2-3; TRBD2 might be the D (6 bases). With 4 bases removed from V and 4 bases from J, the gap between germline ends came to 9 bases. The CDR3 runs to 12 residues. Per germline, CDR1 SQVTM and CDR2 ANQGSEA. The CDR3 protein is CSVGGVPDTQYF. CDR3 DNA: TGCAGCGTTGGGGGGGTGCCAGATACGCAGTATTTT.

The chain is built from TRBV11-2 and TRBJ1-1; the D gene is possibly TRBD1 (6 bases). From germline, CDR1 is SGHAT and CDR2 FQNNGV. CDR3 size: 14 residues. V lost 5 bases and J 8 bases, leaving 18 bases between the germline ends. DNA of the CDR3: TGTGCCAGCAGCAACCGAGGGGGGGTGGAAGAAGCTTTCTTT. Translation gives CASSNRGGVEEAFF.

The chain employs TRBV10-3 and TRBJ2-3, with a tentative D call TRBD2 (5 bases). Trimming pared 6 bases from V and 2 bases from J, leaving 9 bases between. Germline CDR1 is ENHRY and CDR2 is SYGVKD. The CDR3 sequence is 13 residues long. CDR3 sequence reads: CAIRDSVTDTQYF. The CDR3 region has the DNA TGTGCCATCAGGGACTCTGTCACAGATACGCAGTATTTT.

The gene calls are TRBV10-3 and TRBJ1-2; D gene uncertain. V lost 2 bases to trimming and J lost 4 bases, with 8 bases between them. CDR1 and CDR2 from the germline V gene are ENHRY and SYGVKD. CDR3 length: 13 amino acids. As DNA, the CDR3 is TGTGCCATCAGTGAGGACAAATTCTATGGCTACACCTTC. Protein sequence: CAISEDKFYGYTF.

In the case of this clone: Other DNA variants within this sample encode the same CDR3. The chain couples TRBV9 to TRBJ1-2, with a weak D call TRBD1 (6 bases). Germline assignment: CDR1 SGDLS and CDR2 YYNGEE. The length of the CDR3 is 14 residues. V was clipped by 0 bases and J by 0 bases, with 6 bases between them. CDR3 in DNA: TGTGCCAGCAGCGTAGGACAGGCTAACTATGGCTACACCTTC. This gives the protein CASSVGQANYGYTF.

As concerns this clone: The sample carries other DNA sequences with the same CDR3. The rearrangement uses TRBV4-3 and TRBJ2-3, with D possibly being TRBD2 (5 bases). V was shortened by 0 bases and J by 0 bases, with 16 bases between the two germline ends. Germline V gives CDR1 LGHNA, CDR2 YSLEER. This CDR3 region has 18 residues. This chain's CDR3 is CASSQDLGLAASTDTQYF. CDR3 bases: TGCGCCAGCAGCCAAGATCTCGGGCTAGCAGCAAGCACAGATACGCAGTATTTT.

The chain carries TRBV4-1 and TRBJ1-3; D is unresolved. The germline V gene encodes CDR1 MGHRA and CDR2 YSYEKL. Trimming took 1 base from V and 4 from J, leaving 14 bases between them. The CDR3 totals 16 residues. CDR3 bases: TGCGCCAGCAGCCAAGCCCCGGGCAGTCTGGGAAACACCATATATTTT. As protein: CASSQAPGSLGNTIYF.

This chain joins TRBV10-3 and TRBJ1-6; D is possibly TRBD1 (5 bases). V shed 3 bases and J shed 10 bases, with 13 bases lying between them. There are 14 residues in the CDR3. Germline V CDR1 and CDR2: ENHRY, SYGVKD. The DNA for the CDR3 is TGTGCCATCAGTGATCAGTCAGGGAAATCACCCCTCCACTTT. It yields the protein CAISDQSGKSPLHF.

The chain combines TRBV5-1 with TRBJ1-2; TRBD1 might be the D (5 bases). Between the trimmed V and J ends, which lost 2 bases and 1 base, there was a span of 9 bases. The CDR3 is 14 amino acids. Germline values: CDR1 SGHRS, CDR2 YFSETQ. The CDR3: CASSFLQGNYGYTF. CDR3 coding DNA: TGCGCCAGCAGCTTCCTCCAGGGTAACTATGGCTACACCTTC.

The J gene is TRBJ1-2, the V gene TRBV6-5, with D perhaps matching TRBD1 (6 bases). Germline V CDR1 and CDR2: MNHEY, SVGAGI. The CDR3 sequence is 12 residues long. Trimming pared 7 bases from V and 4 bases from J, leaving 10 bases between. CDR3 sequence: CASTKQGYGYTF. The CDR3 bases are TGTGCCAGCACTAAACAGGGCTATGGCTACACCTTC.

This clone was recorded only once. This chain joins TRBV27 and TRBJ2-5; D perhaps matches TRBD2 (6 bases). Germline V gene lookup returns CDR1 MNHEY and CDR2 SMNVEV (reference sequence). Trimming cost V 6 bases and J 4 bases, with 12 bases left between them. CDR3 length: 13 amino acids. CDR3 coding DNA: TGTGCCAGCAGCCCACGGAGGGGAGAGACCCAGTACTTC. It is translated as CASSPRRGETQYF.